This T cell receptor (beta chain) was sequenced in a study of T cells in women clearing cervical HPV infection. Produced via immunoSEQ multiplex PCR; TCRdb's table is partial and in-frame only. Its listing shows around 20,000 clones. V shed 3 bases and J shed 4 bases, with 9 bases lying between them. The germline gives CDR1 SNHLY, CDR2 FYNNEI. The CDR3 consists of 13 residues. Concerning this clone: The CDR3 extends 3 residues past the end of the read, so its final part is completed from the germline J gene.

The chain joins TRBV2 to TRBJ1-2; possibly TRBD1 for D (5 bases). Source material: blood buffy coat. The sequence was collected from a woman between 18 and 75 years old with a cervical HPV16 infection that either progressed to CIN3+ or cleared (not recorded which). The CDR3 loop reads CASSDGRAYGYTF. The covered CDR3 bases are TGTGCCAGCAGTGATGGCAGGGCCTATGGC.